The 32 T cell receptor beta chains presented below share a single source sample, sequenced in a study of Ad26.COV2.S vaccination and SARS-CoV-2 variants. Indicated treatment: 19 received Ad26.COV2.S at low or high dose, single or two shots; roughly 5 received placebo; per-sample allocation not given. Sampling occurred on day 63 after the first vaccine or placebo injection. The protocol was immunoSEQ multiplex PCR, while the TCRdb copy is restricted to in-frame clones and leaves out a portion. The sample gives approximately 340,000 clones, 70% to 90% of which show up once; about 3.3% is in the top ten. Specimen: peripheral blood, collected in a trial of Ad26.COV2.S vaccine versus placebo. The receptor set was obtained from a person aged 18 to 65 who received the Ad26.COV2.S COVID-19 vaccine or a placebo.

In this sample, this clone turned up once. The CDR3 DNA reads as TGTGCCAGCACGAGGGTGGCTCCTAATTCACCCCTCCACTTT. Translated, it gives CASTRVAPNSPLHF. The rearrangement links TRBV6-5 to TRBJ1-6; D remains ambiguous. In germline, CDR1 is MNHEY, CDR2 SVGAGI. Trimming took 7 bases from V and 6 from J, leaving 13 bases between them. This CDR3 region has 14 residues.

The chain carries TRBV5-1 and TRBJ2-2; no firm D call. The germline V gene has CDR1 SGHRS and CDR2 YFSETQ. V lost 4 bases, J lost 8 bases, and 15 bases lay in between. This CDR3 is 14 amino acids long. The CDR3 DNA is TGCGCCAGCAGCCCCACAGACGTCACTGGGGAGCTGTTTTTT. Translation: CASSPTDVTGELFF.

This clone was recorded only once. The V call is TRBV20-1, the J call TRBJ2-3, with TRBD2 identical over 10 bases. The CDR3 covers 15 residues. Per the germline V gene, CDR1 is DFQATT and CDR2 is SNEGSKA (reference sequence). V dropped 3 bases and J dropped 2; count of bases not matched to a gene: 5. CDR3 nucleotides: TGCAGTGCTAGTACTAGCGGGGCCCTCACAGATACGCAGTATTTT. It translates to CSASTSGALTDTQYF.

The rearrangement uses TRBV30 and TRBJ2-1, with 7 positions matching TRBD2. Germline values: CDR1 GTSNPN, CDR2 SVGIG (reference sequence). The CDR3 contains 14 residues. V lost 3 bases and J lost 4; bases outside the gene matches: 6. The chain's CDR3 is CAWRRAGSYNEQFF. The CDR3, as DNA: TGTGCCTGGAGGAGAGCGGGGTCATACAATGAGCAGTTCTTC.

J is TRBJ2-7 and V is TRBV3-1 (or the pseudogene TRBV3-2); possible D gene TRBD1, 5 bases. Trimming removed 7 bases at V and 3 bases at J, with 19 bases between. This CDR3 is 15 amino acids long. Germline CDR1 is LGHDT and CDR2 is YNNKEL (reference sequence). CDR3 region: CASTVGAQGGYEQYF. The CDR3 DNA sequence: TGTGCCAGCACCGTTGGAGCCCAGGGTGGCTACGAGCAGTACTTC.

J is TRBJ2-7 and V is TRBV7-9; unclear D gene. Trimming cost V 5 bases and J 5 bases, with 4 bases left between them. CDR1 is SEHNR, CDR2 FQNEAQ, per germline (reference sequence). The CDR3 has 10 residues. This CDR3 reads CASSPNEQYF. In DNA, the CDR3 is TGTGCCAGCAGCCCTAACGAGCAGTACTTC.

The V and J genes are TRBV28 and TRBJ1-1; D unclear. CDR1 and CDR2 (germline): MDHEN, SYDVKM. The V end lost 8 bases, the J end lost 11 bases, and 18 bases lay between the germline ends. CDR3 size: 12 residues. The DNA for the CDR3 is TGTGCCAGCTCCATAAAGGCTGAAAAGGCTTTCTTT. Protein: CASSIKAEKAFF.

The sample holds many counts of this clone. The V gene is TRBV19, the J gene TRBJ2-1; D perhaps matches TRBD2 (5 bases). Trimming stripped 0 bases from V and 9 bases from J, with 9 bases between. The CDR3 is 13 residues long. The V gene's germline CDR1 is LNHDA and CDR2 SQIVND (reference sequence). CDR3: CASSIDGETEQFF. The CDR3 coding sequence is TGTGCCAGTAGTATAGACGGGGAGACTGAGCAGTTCTTC.

A word on this clone: The sample holds other DNA sequences that translate to the same CDR3. The CDR3 sequence is CASSLLGYEQYF. Written as DNA, the CDR3 is TGCGCCAGCAGCCTCCTCGGCTACGAGCAGTACTTC. The J gene is TRBJ2-7, the V gene TRBV5-1, with D unresolved. The germline gives CDR1 SGHRS, CDR2 YFSETQ. The CDR3 runs to 12 residues. Between the trimmed V and J ends, which lost 4 bases and 3 bases, there was a span of 8 bases.

Concerning this clone: The sample holds other DNA sequences that translate to the same CDR3. The V gene is TRBV28, the J gene TRBJ2-3, with unresolved D. The V gene's germline CDR1 is MDHEN and CDR2 SYDVKM. V shed 4 bases and J shed 0 bases, with 8 bases lying between them. This CDR3 contains 14 residues. In DNA, the CDR3 is TGTGCCAGCAGTTCAAGCGCTAGCACAGATACGCAGTATTTT. As protein: CASSSSASTDTQYF.

V is TRBV6-5 and J is TRBJ2-6; 9 bases are shared with TRBD2. The germline V gene has CDR1 MNHEY and CDR2 SVGAGI. This CDR3 contains 15 residues. The J segment lost 4 bases and the V segment lost 11 bases, leaving 9 bases of the junction unmatched. The CDR3 DNA is TGTGCCGTACTAGCGGGCCGGACGGGGGCCAACGTCCTGACTTTC. It is translated as CAVLAGRTGANVLTF.

The chain has TRBV12-5 and TRBJ2-1; no clear D gene. CDR3 length: 14 amino acids. Trimming stripped 1 base from V and 3 bases from J, with 7 bases between. The germline gives CDR1 LGHNT, CDR2 FRNRAP. In nucleotides, the CDR3 is TGTGCTAGTGGTTTGGGCGGCAGCTACAATGAGCAGTTCTTC. Translated, it gives CASGLGGSYNEQFF.

This chain connects TRBV6-5 to TRBJ2-5; TRBD2 aligns across 8 bases. The CDR3 extends over 13 amino acids. V gave up 5 bases and J gave up 5 bases; unmatched junction bases: 4. The germline CDR1 and CDR2 sequences are MNHEY and SVGAGI. The CDR3 sequence is CASSSGRGETQYF. The DNA for the CDR3 is TGTGCCAGCAGTAGCGGGAGAGGCGAGACCCAGTACTTC.

J is TRBJ2-5 and V is TRBV23-1; tentatively, D is TRBD1 or TRBD2 (5 bases each). TRBV23-1 is marked as an open reading frame, function uncertain. Trimming pared 2 bases from V and 5 bases from J, leaving 36 bases between. The CDR3 loop spans 22 amino acids. CDR3 coding DNA: TGCGCCAGCAGTCAACCCATGAGTATCTCGGTCGGGCCGGGACCCCCCGCGGAGACCCAGTACTTC. Protein product: CASSQPMSISVGPGPPAETQYF.

The CDR3 here is CASSLGGTYEQYF. DNA of the CDR3: TGTGCCAGCAGCTTGGGTGGAACCTACGAGCAGTACTTC. This chain links TRBV5-5 with TRBJ2-7; D remains ambiguous. Trimming took off 0 bases at V and 2 bases at J, with 6 bases between the two ends. Germline V gene data show CDR1 as SGHKS and CDR2 as YYEKEE (reference sequence). This CDR3 is built from 13 residues. The full variable domain, in which reference TRBV5-5 and TRBJ2-7 provide the parts outside the CDR3, is DAGVTQSPTHLIKTRGQQVTLRCSPISGHKSVSWYQQVLGQGPQFIFQYYEKEERGRGNFPDRFSARQFPNYSSELNVNALLLGDSALYLCASSLGGTYEQYFGPGTRLTVT.

This chain joins TRBV2 and TRBJ1-6; no clear D gene. Germline loops: CDR1 SNHLY, CDR2 FYNNEI. Between the trimmed V and J ends, which lost 6 bases and 0 bases, there was a span of 9 bases. The CDR3 covers 15 residues. CDR3 bases: TGTGCCAGCAGGGAGGAGAGCTCCTATAATTCACCCCTCCACTTT. It codes for CASREESSYNSPLHF.

The CDR3 protein is CASSSWGPGTGELFF. For the CDR3, the DNA is TGTGCCAGCAGTTCGTGGGGTCCGGGCACCGGGGAGCTGTTTTTT. The V and J genes are TRBV6-5 and TRBJ2-2; D remains unclear. The V end was cut by 4 bases, the J end by 4 bases, with 13 bases between. Germline V gene data show CDR1 as MNHEY and CDR2 as SVGAGI. The CDR3 is made up of 15 amino acids.

This chain joins TRBV18 and TRBJ2-5; D remains ambiguous. The V and J ends lost 2 bases and 5 bases respectively, with 9 bases between them. Looked up from germline, CDR1 is KGHSH and CDR2 is LQKENI. This CDR3 spans 13 amino acids. Here the CDR3 DNA reads TGTGCCAGCTCACCAACAACTTCGGAGACCCAGTACTTC. Translated: CASSPTTSETQYF.

This chain joins TRBV27 and TRBJ2-7; 10 bases align to TRBD1. CDR3 size: 15 residues. The V and J ends lost 5 bases and 9 bases, in that order; junction bases with no gene match: 13. The germline CDR1 and CDR2 sequences are MNHEY and SMNVEV (reference sequence). The CDR3 DNA is TGTGCCAGCAGTACCCTCCGGGACAGGGGCCGTCGGCAGTACTTC. This translates into CASSTLRDRGRRQYF.

V gene TRBV15 combines with J gene TRBJ1-1; TRBD1 is a possible D gene (5 bases). The CDR3 loop spans 14 amino acids. The V end was cut by 5 bases, the J end by 3 bases, with 13 bases between. Germline V gene sequence: CDR1 LNHNV, CDR2 YYDKDF (reference sequence). The CDR3 reads CATSGGADDTEAFF. CDR3 DNA sequence: TGTGCCACCAGCGGCGGGGCGGACGACACTGAAGCTTTCTTT.

The chain recombines TRBV27 with TRBJ1-5; D remains ambiguous. Trimming removed 5 bases from V and 7 bases from J, with 12 bases in between. Germline values: CDR1 MNHEY, CDR2 SMNVEV (reference sequence). The CDR3 sequence is 13 residues long. In nucleotides, the CDR3 is TGTGCCAGCAGTCTCCACGCTGGGCAGCCCCAGCATTTT. This codes for CASSLHAGQPQHF.

The rearrangement uses TRBV7-6 and TRBJ2-3; possibly TRBD2 for D (7 bases). The ends were cut back, 6 bases at V and 4 bases at J, with 14 bases in the middle. Germline loops: CDR1 SGHVS, CDR2 FNYEAQ. The CDR3 has 14 amino acids. This CDR3 reads CASRPGGRADTQYF. For the CDR3, the DNA is TGTGCCAGCAGACCCGGGGGGCGAGCAGATACGCAGTATTTT.

Only one count was recorded for this clone. The identical CDR3 is also encoded by other nucleotide sequences in the sample. The V gene is TRBV7-2, the J gene TRBJ2-5; TRBD2 matches 12 bases. This CDR3 spans 15 amino acids. The V gene end was trimmed by 4 bases and the J gene end by 4 bases; junction bases not matched to a gene: 4. Germline-derived CDR1 and CDR2 are SGHTA and FQGNSA. The CDR3 loop reads CASSSSGLAGETQYF. The DNA for the CDR3 is TGTGCCAGCAGCTCCTCGGGACTAGCGGGAGAGACCCAGTACTTC.

Only one count was recorded for this clone. CDR3 protein: CASRGRTSQRYEQYF. The CDR3 DNA follows: TGTGCCAGCAGGGGGAGGACTAGCCAAAGGTACGAGCAGTACTTC. The chain carries TRBV2 and TRBJ2-7, with 8 bases matching TRBD2. CDR3 length: 15 amino acids. CDR1 and CDR2 from the germline V gene are SNHLY and FYNNEI. The junction had 11 bases not matched to a gene; V was cut back by 6 bases and J by 4 bases.

The V and J genes are TRBV2 and TRBJ2-4, with 8 bases aligning to TRBD1. V shed 6 bases, J shed 13 bases, and the junction held 14 bases outside the gene matches. The CDR3 consists of 14 residues. CDR1 is SNHLY and CDR2 is FYNNEI in the germline V gene. CDR3 in amino acids: CASRGQGGINAQYF. The DNA for the CDR3 is TGTGCCAGCAGAGGACAGGGTGGCATCAACGCCCAGTACTTC.

This sequence joins TRBV19 and TRBJ1-2; 7 bases match TRBD1. This CDR3 has 14 residues. The ends lost 7 bases at V and 4 bases at J; junction bases unmatched: 9. CDR1 and CDR2 from the germline V gene are LNHDA and SQIVND (reference sequence). CDR3 nucleotide sequence: TGTGCCAGTAACCCGACAGGGTCGGGCTATGGCTACACCTTC. It translates to CASNPTGSGYGYTF.

This clone was detected a few times. The rearrangement joins TRBV7-9 to TRBJ2-1; the match to TRBD2 covers 9 bases. The CDR3 extends over 16 amino acids. CDR1 is SEHNR, CDR2 FQNEAQ, per germline (reference sequence). V shed 2 bases and J 2 bases; nucleotides not matched to a gene: 4. The CDR3: CASSLSLAGTYNEQFF. The DNA of the CDR3 is TGTGCCAGCAGCTTAAGCCTAGCGGGGACCTACAATGAGCAGTTCTTC.

DNA of the CDR3: TGTGCCAGCAGTTACCGCGGGACTAGCGGGGGGCCAGATACGCAGTATTTT. Translated, it gives CASSYRGTSGGPDTQYF. The rearrangement uses TRBV6-2 or TRBV6-3 and TRBJ2-3; 15 bases line up with TRBD2. The CDR3 runs to 17 residues. Germline lookup yields CDR1 MNHEY and CDR2 SVGEGT. V dropped 2 bases and J dropped 4; count of bases not matched to a gene: 4.

The chain employs TRBV6-1 and TRBJ2-1; possibly TRBD1 for D (5 bases). This CDR3 has 15 amino acids. The V end was cut by 1 base, the J end by 4 bases, with 11 bases between. Germline CDR1 reads MNHNS; CDR2 reads SASEGT. CDR3 sequence: CASSEGQGSYNEQFF. CDR3 bases: TGTGCCAGCAGTGAAGGTCAGGGCTCTTACAATGAGCAGTTCTTC.

CDR3 in amino acids: CASSYRQDTQYF. The DNA of the CDR3 is TGTGCCAGCAGTTACCGCCAAGATACGCAGTATTTT. The rearrangement uses TRBV6-2 or TRBV6-3 and TRBJ2-3; D is ambiguous. Looked up from germline, CDR1 is MNHEY and CDR2 is SVGEGT. V was pared by 2 bases and J by 5 bases, with 5 bases between. CDR3 length: 12 residues.

The rearrangement joins TRBV10-1 to TRBJ2-1; the match to TRBD1 covers 7 bases. Trimming removed 3 bases from V and 4 bases from J; junction bases left unmatched: 3. Germline values: CDR1 WNHNN, CDR2 SYGVQD (reference sequence). This CDR3 contains 14 residues. This CDR3 reads CASSEGTDYNEQFF. CDR3 coding DNA: TGCGCCAGCAGTGAAGGGACAGATTACAATGAGCAGTTCTTC.

This clone has more than one count but fewer than ten. The chain links TRBV3-1 (or the pseudogene TRBV3-2) to TRBJ2-6; D may match TRBD1 or TRBD2 (5 bases each). Trimming shortened V by 4 bases and J by 2 bases, and 12 bases separated the two germline ends. This CDR3 is built from 16 residues. Germline-derived CDR1 and CDR2 are LGHDT and YNNKEL (reference sequence). CDR3 nucleotide sequence: TGTGCCAGCAGCCCCCGGGTGGGGGCTGGGGCCAACGTCCTGACTTTC. Its protein product is CASSPRVGAGANVLTF.